A selection of T cell receptor beta chains follows, all from one sample in a study of PD-L1 blockade in urothelial cancer. Sequencing was performed with immunoSEQ multiplex PCR; in TCRdb, only in-frame clones are kept and a portion is missing. The sample lists roughly 45,000 clones, 70% to 90% occurring once. Sequenced material: PBMCs, taken around atezolizumab (anti-PD-L1) treatment. The receptors originated from a man aged 60-69 years with urothelial cancer. Both conserved end residues are part of each CDR3. D genes are given only for firm matches. Clone size is not always given. Where it is, it says once, few, many or a class for expanded clones.

v_gene: TRBV5-6
len: 15
j_gene: TRBJ1-5
d_gene: NA
abundance: NA
CDR3aa: CASSLFGNEDQPQHF
CDR3nt: TGTGCCAGCAGCTTGTTCGGGAACGAAGATCAGCCCCAGCATTTT

v_gene: TRBV6-6
len: 13
j_gene: TRBJ1-5
d_gene: NA
abundance: NA
CDR3aa: CASSYSNNQPQHF
CDR3nt: TGTGCCAGCAGTTACTCCAACAATCAGCCCCAGCATTTT

v_gene: TRBV19
len: 12
j_gene: TRBJ2-1
d_gene: NA
abundance: NA
CDR3aa: CASSMELNEQFF
CDR3nt: TGTGCCAGTAGTATGGAGCTTAATGAGCAGTTCTTC

v_gene: TRBV29-1
len: 12
j_gene: TRBJ1-5
d_gene: NA
abundance: NA
CDR3aa: CSVEDLNQPQHF
CDR3nt: TGCAGCGTTGAAGACCTCAATCAGCCCCAGCATTTT

v_gene: TRBV7-8
len: 14
j_gene: TRBJ1-1
d_gene: NA
abundance: once
CDR3aa: CASSSDTWKGEAFF
CDR3nt: TGTGCCAGCAGCTCAGACACCTGGAAGGGGGAAGCTTTCTTT

v_gene: TRBV7-9
len: 16
j_gene: TRBJ2-2
d_gene: TRBD1
abundance: NA
CDR3aa: CASRPTGQGLPGELFF
CDR3nt: TGTGCCAGCAGACCGACGGGACAGGGTTTACCCGGGGAGCTGTTTTTT

v_gene: TRBV14
len: 15
j_gene: TRBJ2-2
d_gene: NA
abundance: NA
CDR3aa: CASSQQAPGVGELFF
CDR3nt: TGTGCCAGCAGCCAACAGGCTCCCGGGGTCGGGGAGCTGTTTTTT

v_gene: TRBV5-1
len: 16
j_gene: TRBJ2-1
d_gene: TRBD2
abundance: NA
CDR3aa: CASSLGPAGGPNEQFF
CDR3nt: TGCGCCAGCAGCTTGGGTCCAGCGGGGGGGCCGAACGAGCAGTTCTTC

v_gene: TRBV6-6
len: 16
j_gene: TRBJ1-3
d_gene: TRBD1
abundance: few
CDR3aa: CASSYRGNRGGNTIYF
CDR3nt: TGTGCCAGCAGTTACCGTGGGAACAGGGGGGGAAACACCATATATTTT

v_gene: TRBV6-6
len: 16
j_gene: TRBJ2-3
d_gene: TRBD1
abundance: NA
CDR3aa: CASSRSWDRNTDTQYF
CDR3nt: TGTGCCAGCAGTCGCTCGTGGGACAGGAACACAGATACGCAGTATTTT

v_gene: TRBV5-8
len: 15
j_gene: TRBJ2-7
d_gene: TRBD1
abundance: NA
CDR3aa: CASSRSRQGAREQYF
CDR3nt: TGTGCCAGCAGCAGGTCCCGACAGGGGGCTAGAGAGCAGTACTTC

v_gene: TRBV5-4
len: 16
j_gene: TRBJ2-1
d_gene: TRBD2
abundance: NA
CDR3aa: CASSLRGGNAYNEQFF
CDR3nt: TGTGCCAGCAGCTTGCGGGGAGGGAACGCCTACAATGAGCAGTTCTTC

v_gene: TRBV6-1
len: 16
j_gene: TRBJ1-2
d_gene: TRBD1
abundance: NA
CDR3aa: CASSERTGGANYGYTF
CDR3nt: TGTGCCAGCAGTGAAAGGACAGGGGGAGCCAACTATGGCTACACCTTC

v_gene: TRBV5-1
len: 15
j_gene: TRBJ2-3
d_gene: TRBD2
abundance: NA
CDR3aa: CASSLEGRGVDTQYF
CDR3nt: TGCGCCAGCAGCTTGGAAGGGCGGGGGGTGGATACGCAGTATTTT